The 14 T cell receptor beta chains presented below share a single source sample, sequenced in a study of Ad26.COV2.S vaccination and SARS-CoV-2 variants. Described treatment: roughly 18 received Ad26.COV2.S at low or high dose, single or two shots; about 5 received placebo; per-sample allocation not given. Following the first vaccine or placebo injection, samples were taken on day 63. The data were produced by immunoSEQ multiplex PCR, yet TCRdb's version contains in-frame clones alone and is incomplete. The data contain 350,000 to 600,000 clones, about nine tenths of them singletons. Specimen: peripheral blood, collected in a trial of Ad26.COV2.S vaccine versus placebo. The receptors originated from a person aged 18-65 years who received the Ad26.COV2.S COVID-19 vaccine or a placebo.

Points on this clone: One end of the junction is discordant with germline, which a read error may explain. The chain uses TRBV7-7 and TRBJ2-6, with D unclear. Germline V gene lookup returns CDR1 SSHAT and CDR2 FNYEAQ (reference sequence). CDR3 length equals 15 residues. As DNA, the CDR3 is TGTGCTAGCAGCTTAGACGGGTCAGGGGCCAACGTCCTGACTTTC. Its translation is CASSLDGSGANVLTF.

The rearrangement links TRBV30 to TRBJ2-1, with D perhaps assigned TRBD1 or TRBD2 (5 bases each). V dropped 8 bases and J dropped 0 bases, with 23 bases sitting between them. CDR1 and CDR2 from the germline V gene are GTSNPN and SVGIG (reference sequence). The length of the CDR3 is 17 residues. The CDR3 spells CARDRGRTSSSYNEQFF. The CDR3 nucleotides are TGTGCCCGGGACCGGGGCAGAACCTCTAGCTCCTACAATGAGCAGTTCTTC. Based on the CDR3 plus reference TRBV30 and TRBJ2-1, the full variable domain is SQTIHQWPATLVQPVGSPLSLECTVEGTSNPNLYWYRQAAGRGLQLLFYSVGIGQISSEVPQNLSASRPQDRQFILSSKKLLLSDSGFYLCARDRGRTSSSYNEQFFGPGTRLTVL.

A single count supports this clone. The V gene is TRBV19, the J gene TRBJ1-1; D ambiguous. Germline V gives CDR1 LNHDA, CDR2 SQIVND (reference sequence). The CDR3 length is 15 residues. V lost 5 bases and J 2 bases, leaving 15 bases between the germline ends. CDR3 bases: TGTGCCAGTAGTCCACGTCTGAAGGCAAACACTGAAGCTTTCTTT. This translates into CASSPRLKANTEAFF.

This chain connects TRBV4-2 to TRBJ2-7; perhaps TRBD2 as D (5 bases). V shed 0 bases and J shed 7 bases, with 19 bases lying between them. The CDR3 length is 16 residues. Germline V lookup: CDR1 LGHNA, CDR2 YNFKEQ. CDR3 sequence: CASSQDPKALVGEQYF. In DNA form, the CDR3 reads TGTGCCAGCAGCCAAGACCCCAAGGCACTAGTAGGAGAGCAGTACTTC.

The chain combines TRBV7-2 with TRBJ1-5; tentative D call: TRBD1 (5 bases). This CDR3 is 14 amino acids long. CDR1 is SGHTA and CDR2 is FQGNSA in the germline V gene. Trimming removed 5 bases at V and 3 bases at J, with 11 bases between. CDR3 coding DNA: TGTGCCAGCAGCGGAGGGACTGTCAATCAGCCCCAGCATTTT. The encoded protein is CASSGGTVNQPQHF.

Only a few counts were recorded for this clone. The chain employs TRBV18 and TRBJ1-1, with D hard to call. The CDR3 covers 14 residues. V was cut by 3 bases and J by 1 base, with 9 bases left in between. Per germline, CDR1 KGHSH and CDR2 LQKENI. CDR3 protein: CASSPAFGNTEAFF. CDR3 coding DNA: TGTGCCAGCTCACCGGCCTTCGGGAACACTGAAGCTTTCTTT.

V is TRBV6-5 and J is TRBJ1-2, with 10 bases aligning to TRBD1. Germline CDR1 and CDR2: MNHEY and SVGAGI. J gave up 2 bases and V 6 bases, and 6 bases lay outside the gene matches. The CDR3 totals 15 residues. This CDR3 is CASRGDRGHNYGYTF. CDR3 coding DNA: TGTGCCAGCAGGGGAGACAGGGGGCACAACTATGGCTACACCTTC.

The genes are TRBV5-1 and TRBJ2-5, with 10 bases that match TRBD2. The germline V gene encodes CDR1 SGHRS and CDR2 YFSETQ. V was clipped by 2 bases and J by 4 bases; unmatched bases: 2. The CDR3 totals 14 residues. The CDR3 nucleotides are TGCGCCAGCAGCTTTAGCGGGGGGCCAGAGACCCAGTACTTC. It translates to CASSFSGGPETQYF.

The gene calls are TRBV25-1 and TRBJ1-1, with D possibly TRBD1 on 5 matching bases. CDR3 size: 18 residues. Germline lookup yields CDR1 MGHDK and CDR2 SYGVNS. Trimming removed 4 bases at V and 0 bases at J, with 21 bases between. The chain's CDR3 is CASSVGGTGWGMNTEAFF. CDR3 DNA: TGTGCCAGCAGTGTAGGCGGAACAGGATGGGGTATGAACACTGAAGCTTTCTTT.

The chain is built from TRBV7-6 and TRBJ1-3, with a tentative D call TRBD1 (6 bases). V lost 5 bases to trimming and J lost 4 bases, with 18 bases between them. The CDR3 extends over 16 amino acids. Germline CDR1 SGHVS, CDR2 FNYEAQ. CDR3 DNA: TGTGCCAGCAGCCGATCCCCCCCAGGGGACGGAAACACCATATATTTT. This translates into CASSRSPPGDGNTIYF.

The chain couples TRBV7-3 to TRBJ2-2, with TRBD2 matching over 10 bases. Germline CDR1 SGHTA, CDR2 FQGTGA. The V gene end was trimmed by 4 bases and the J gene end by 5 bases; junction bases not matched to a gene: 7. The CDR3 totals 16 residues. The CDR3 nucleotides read TGTGCCAGCAGCTCCCCAGCGGGGGGGCATACCGGGGAGCTGTTTTTT. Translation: CASSSPAGGHTGELFF.

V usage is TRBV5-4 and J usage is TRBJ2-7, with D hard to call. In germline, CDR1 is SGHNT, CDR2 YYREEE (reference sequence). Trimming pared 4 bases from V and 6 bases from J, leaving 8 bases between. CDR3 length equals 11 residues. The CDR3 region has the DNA TGTGCCAGCAGCAGCACGGTCGAGCAGTACTTC. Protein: CASSSTVEQYF.

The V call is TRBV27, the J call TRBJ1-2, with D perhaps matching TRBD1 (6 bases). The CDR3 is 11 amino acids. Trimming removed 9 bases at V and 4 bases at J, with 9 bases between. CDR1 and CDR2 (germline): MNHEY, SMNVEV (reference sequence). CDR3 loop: CASGQTYGYTF. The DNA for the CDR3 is TGTGCCAGTGGACAGACCTATGGCTACACCTTC.

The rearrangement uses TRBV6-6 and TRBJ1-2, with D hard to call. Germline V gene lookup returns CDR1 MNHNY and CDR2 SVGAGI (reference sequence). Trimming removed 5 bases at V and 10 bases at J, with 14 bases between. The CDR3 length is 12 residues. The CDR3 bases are TGTGCCAGCAGTCCCCCCCAAGCGGACTACACCTTC. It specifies CASSPPQADYTF.